These T cell receptor beta chains were read from a single sample in a study of T cells in Graves' hyperthyroidism and ophthalmopathy. TCRdb re-analysed the multiplex PCR reads in MiXCR, keeping a single row per CDR3 protein. The sample gives 300,000 to 450,000 distinct CDR3 sequences, 13% to 15% of which show up once; around a fifth is in the top ten. Source material: blood. Receptor source: a woman aged 25 to 39 with Graves' ophthalmopathy. Each CDR3 is given with its conserved first and last residue. A D gene is named only where the DNA matches it firmly. Size values are once, few and many counts, or a class for expanded clones, and some rows have none.

abundance	v_gene	j_gene	d_gene	CDR3aa	CDR3nt
many	TRBV9	TRBJ2-1	.	CASSPTLVQNEQFF	TGTGCCAGCAGCCCGACCCTCGTTCAAAATGAGCAGTTCTTC
many	TRBV28	TRBJ1-4	.	CASSSDSEWGNEKLFF	TGTGCCAGCAGTTCAGATTCGGAGTGGGGTAATGAAAAACTGTTTTTT
many	TRBV24-1	TRBJ2-5	.	CATSVGLAETQYF	TGTGCCACCAGTGTGGGTCTCGCAGAGACCCAGTACTTC
.	TRBV12-3/TRBV12-4	TRBJ2-3	.	CASSFKGGLILTDTQYF	TGTGCCAGCAGTTTTAAAGGGGGGCTGATTCTCACAGATACGCAGTATTTT
.	TRBV29-1	TRBJ1-5	.	CSVVDRLGQPQHF	TGCAGCGTTGTTGACAGGTTGGGTCAGCCCCAGCATTTT
.	TRBV20-1	TRBJ2-4	.	CSARDRGPQGTGAKNIQYF	TGCAGTGCTAGAGATAGGGGCCCACAGGGTACGGGGGCCAAAAACATTCAGTACTTC
many	TRBV3-1	TRBJ2-1	.	CASSRPGRATEQFF	TGTGCCAGCAGCCGGCCGGGACGCGCTACGGAGCAGTTCTTC
many	TRBV5-6	TRBJ1-1	.	CASSLAGWTEAFF	TGTGCCAGCAGCTTGGCAGGGTGGACTGAAGCTTTCTTT
.	TRBV10-1	TRBJ2-3	.	CASSGSARGTDTQYF	TGCGCCAGCAGTGGATCGGCCAGGGGTACAGATACGCAGTATTTT
many	TRBV2	TRBJ2-5	TRBD1	CASSVTPGQDQETQYF	TGTGCCAGCAGCGTAACGCCGGGACAGGACCAAGAGACCCAGTACTTC
many	TRBV28	TRBJ1-1	.	CASSTETSGGNTEAFF	TGTGCCAGCAGTACGGAGACCTCGGGTGGGAACACTGAAGCTTTCTTT
few	TRBV25-1	TRBJ2-3	.	CASSEGPTQVTDTQYF	TGTGCCAGCAGTGAAGGCCCGACACAGGTCACAGATACGCAGTATTTT
many	TRBV7-8	TRBJ2-7	.	CASSLGGAAGGYEQYF	TGTGCCAGCAGCTTAGGGGGGGCCGCCGGCGGATACGAGCAGTACTTC
many	TRBV5-1	TRBJ1-2	.	CASSLDRLNGYTF	TGCGCCAGCAGCTTGGACAGACTAAACGGCTACACCTTC
many	TRBV4-1	TRBJ2-5	TRBD1	CASSQEGTGGKETQYF	TGCGCCAGCAGCCAAGAGGGGACAGGGGGGAAGGAGACCCAGTACTTC
.	TRBV5-1	TRBJ2-5	.	CASSIQGRVGETQYF	TGCGCCAGCAGCATACAGGGGAGGGTCGGGGAGACCCAGTACTTC
.	TRBV7-3	TRBJ2-1	TRBD2	CASGTSGGHNEQFF	TGTGCCAGCGGCACTAGCGGGGGCCACAATGAGCAGTTCTTC
many	TRBV27	TRBJ1-3	TRBD1	CASSLRDPGQASGNTIYF	TGTGCCAGCAGTTTAAGGGACCCGGGACAGGCCTCTGGAAACACCATATATTTT